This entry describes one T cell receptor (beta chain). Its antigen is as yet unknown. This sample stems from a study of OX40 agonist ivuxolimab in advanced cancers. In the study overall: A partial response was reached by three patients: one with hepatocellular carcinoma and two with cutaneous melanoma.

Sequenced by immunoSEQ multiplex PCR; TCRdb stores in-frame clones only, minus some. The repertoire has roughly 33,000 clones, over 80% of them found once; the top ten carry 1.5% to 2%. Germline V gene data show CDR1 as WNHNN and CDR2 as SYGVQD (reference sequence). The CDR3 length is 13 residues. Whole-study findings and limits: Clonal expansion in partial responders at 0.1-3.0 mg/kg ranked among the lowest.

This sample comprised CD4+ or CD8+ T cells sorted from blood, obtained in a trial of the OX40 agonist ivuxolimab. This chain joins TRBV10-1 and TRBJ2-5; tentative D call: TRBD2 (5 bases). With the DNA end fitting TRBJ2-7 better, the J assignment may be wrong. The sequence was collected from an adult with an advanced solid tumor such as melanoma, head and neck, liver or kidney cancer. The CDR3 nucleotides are TGCGCCAGCAGTGATGTCGAGGGCCGCGAGCAGTACTTC. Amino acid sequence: CASSDVEGREQYF.